The rows below give T cell receptor beta chains drawn from one sample of a study of cytomegalovirus exposure and HLA in healthy donors. The method was immunoSEQ multiplex PCR; TCRdb's version includes in-frame clones alone and lacks a portion of them. The sample includes about 150,000 clones. The material sequenced was PBMCs. The receptors derive from a woman aged 45-65 years in good health and CMV-seronegative. The CDR3 runs from the conserved cysteine through the conserved F or W. The order of the fields is J gene, CDR3 length, D gene, V gene, CDR3 protein, CDR3 DNA. D genes are given only for firm matches.

>TRBJ2-3|17|NA|TRBV2
CASSEISWGGRTDTQYF
TGTGCCAGCAGTGAAATTTCGTGGGGGGGCCGCACAGATACGCAGTATTTT
>TRBJ2-2|15|TRBD1|TRBV11-3
CASSTGTGEDGELFF
TGTGCCAGCAGCACCGGGACAGGGGAGGACGGGGAGCTGTTTTTT
>TRBJ2-5|14|NA|TRBV27
CASSPTRYQETQYF
TGTGCCAGCAGCCCGACTCGATACCAAGAGACCCAGTACTTC
>TRBJ2-7|14|TRBD2|TRBV6-5
CASRTSGVTYEQYF
TGTGCCAGCAGGACTAGCGGGGTGACCTACGAGCAGTACTTC
>TRBJ2-7|14|TRBD1|TRBV7-9
CASSSTGTEVEQYF
TGTGCCAGCAGCTCGACCGGGACAGAAGTCGAGCAGTACTTC
>TRBJ2-7|15|TRBD1|TRBV5-1
CASSLTGTGTGEQYF
TGCGCCAGCAGCTTGACCGGGACAGGGACCGGCGAGCAGTACTTC
>TRBJ1-5|18|TRBD1|TRBV6-1
CASSEETGGIFSNQPQHF
TGTGCCAGCAGTGAGGAGACAGGGGGCATCTTTAGCAATCAGCCCCAGCATTTT
>TRBJ1-2|10|NA|TRBV20-1
CSATGHGYTF
TGCAGTGCCACAGGTCATGGCTACACCTTC
>TRBJ2-1|13|NA|TRBV27
CASSFGIDNEQFF
TGTGCCAGCAGTTTCGGTATTGACAATGAGCAGTTCTTC
>TRBJ2-1|15|NA|TRBV15
CATSRDTRVYNEQFF
TGTGCCACCAGCAGAGATACTAGAGTCTACAATGAGCAGTTCTTC
>TRBJ1-6|13|NA|TRBV6-5
CASSPQQISPLHF
TGTGCCAGCAGTCCCCAACAGATTTCACCCCTCCACTTT
>TRBJ2-3|16|NA|TRBV28
CASSGRAPLLRDTQYF
TGTGCCAGCAGTGGTCGAGCCCCACTACTCAGAGATACGCAGTATTTT
>TRBJ1-2|14|TRBD1|TRBV11-2
CASSQRTGGYGYTF
TGTGCCAGCAGCCAACGGACAGGGGGGTATGGCTACACCTTC
>TRBJ2-7|14|NA|TRBV30
CAWSVLGAFYEQYF
TGTGCCTGGAGTGTATTAGGAGCCTTCTACGAGCAGTACTTC
>TRBJ2-7|16|TRBD1|TRBV6-5
CASSYETTGALYEQYF
TGTGCCAGCAGCTACGAGACGACAGGGGCTTTATACGAGCAGTACTTC
>TRBJ2-5|16|TRBD2|TRBV6-6
CASSYSGGGSLETQYF
TGTGCCAGCAGTTACTCGGGCGGGGGGTCCCTGGAGACCCAGTACTTC
>TRBJ2-7|14|NA|TRBV11-2
CASSLGAGSYEQYF
TGTGCCAGCAGCTTAGGGGCCGGTTCCTACGAGCAGTACTTC
>TRBJ1-5|12|NA|TRBV28
CASNLSNQPQHF
TGTGCCAGCAATCTGAGCAATCAGCCCCAGCATTTT
>TRBJ2-5|18|TRBD2|TRBV4-2
CASSQETSGGPTQETQYF
TGTGCCAGCAGCCAAGAGACTAGCGGGGGCCCGACCCAAGAGACCCAGTACTTC
>TRBJ1-4|14|TRBD1|TRBV5-1
CASSTQGPYEKLFF
TGCGCCAGCAGCACACAGGGGCCGTACGAAAAACTGTTTTTT
>TRBJ2-7|16|TRBD2|TRBV6-5
CASSYSGLAPTYEQYF
TGTGCCAGCAGTTACTCGGGACTAGCGCCTACCTACGAGCAGTACTTC
>TRBJ2-2|15|NA|TRBV11-3
CASSLSSGNTGELFF
TGTGCCAGCAGCTTGAGTAGCGGAAACACCGGGGAGCTGTTTTTT
>TRBJ1-5|13|NA|TRBV7-9
CASSPSGDQPQHF
TGTGCCAGCAGCCCCTCGGGGGATCAGCCCCAGCATTTT
>TRBJ2-7|13|NA|TRBV4-1
CASSQVPGFEQYF
TGCGCCAGCAGCCAAGTCCCCGGGTTCGAGCAGTACTTC
>TRBJ2-3|11|NA|TRBV6-5
CASSSTGTQYF
TGTGCCAGCAGTTCCACGGGTACGCAGTATTTT
>TRBJ1-2|18|NA|TRBV7-9
CASSLSRQVRSRSYGYTF
TGTGCCAGCAGCTTATCACGACAGGTCAGAAGCCGGAGCTATGGCTACACCTTC
>TRBJ1-1|15|TRBD1|TRBV6-5
CASSYGAGGNTEAFF
TGTGCCAGCAGTTACGGGGCAGGGGGGAACACTGAAGCTTTCTTT
>TRBJ1-2|15|NA|TRBV5-1
CASSLQSAQAGGYTF
TGCGCCAGCAGCTTGCAATCAGCACAGGCCGGGGGCTACACCTTC